These 8 T cell receptor beta chains share one sample of origin, sequenced in a study of blood T cell repertoires in COVID-19. Profiling relied on immunoSEQ multiplex PCR, and the TCRdb table lists in-frame clones only, not all of them. The data contain 30,000 to 40,000 clones, roughly 84% of them seen just once; the ten biggest clones take up 1.5% to 2%. Material for sequencing was peripheral blood. These receptors came from a man between 60 and 75 years old with COVID-19, enrolled during active disease.

CDR3 bases: TGTGCCTGGAGACAGGGGGCCGCTGGCTACACCTTC. Its protein is CAWRQGAAGYTF. V gene TRBV30 combines with J gene TRBJ1-2, with 9 bases identical to TRBD1. Per the germline V gene, CDR1 is GTSNPN and CDR2 is SVGIG (reference sequence). The length of the CDR3 is 12 residues. Trimming removed 3 bases from V and 7 bases from J; junction bases left unmatched: 3.

CDR3 DNA sequence: TGTGCCAGCAGTTTAATGGGGCAGCAGCCCCAGCATTTT. It encodes CASSLMGQQPQHF. V usage is TRBV12-3 or TRBV12-4 and J usage is TRBJ1-5; D possibly corresponds to TRBD1 (5 bases). The CDR3 sequence is 13 residues long. Deletions cut 2 bases from V and 7 bases from J, with 9 bases between.

The chain is built from TRBV18 and TRBJ2-1, with TRBD2 matching 13 bases. The CDR3 is made up of 15 amino acids. Germline assignment: CDR1 KGHSH and CDR2 LQKENI. V gave up 3 bases and J gave up 11 bases; unmatched junction bases: 7. CDR3 sequence reads: CASSPGTSGIGKQFF. CDR3 nucleotides: TGTGCCAGCTCACCTGGGACTAGCGGGATAGGTAAGCAGTTCTTC.

This clone appeared a single time. The chain carries TRBV5-6 and TRBJ2-7; D unresolved. This CDR3 has 15 amino acids. CDR1 is SGHDT and CDR2 is YYEEEE in the germline V gene. The germline V and J ends were trimmed by 4 bases and 6 bases, with 20 bases remaining between them. DNA for the CDR3: TGTGCCAGCAGCGACCGGTGGTCTCTGGGCGTCGAGCAGTACTTC. It specifies CASSDRWSLGVEQYF.

The chain has TRBV5-1 and TRBJ1-3; maybe TRBD1 (6 bases). The CDR3 spans 16 residues. Germline CDR1 SGHRS, CDR2 YFSETQ. V shed 3 bases and J shed 4 bases, with 17 bases lying between them. CDR3 nucleotide sequence: TGCGCCAGCAGCTCCTCCGGGACAATGGACGGAAACACCATATATTTT. Its protein product is CASSSSGTMDGNTIYF.

V gene TRBV7-2 combines with J gene TRBJ1-2; D is perhaps TRBD1 (5 bases). The V end lost 0 bases, the J end lost 8 bases, and 19 bases lay between the germline ends. This CDR3 is built from 16 residues. CDR1 and CDR2 (germline): SGHTA, FQGNSA. CDR3 sequence: CASSLARSGVTYGYTF. The CDR3, as DNA: TGTGCCAGCAGCTTAGCGCGGTCGGGGGTTACCTACGGCTACACCTTC.

The V gene is TRBV9, the J gene TRBJ2-1; 8 nucleotides line up with TRBD1. This CDR3 comprises 16 residues. CDR1 and CDR2 from the germline V gene are SGDLS and YYNGEE. V gave up 3 bases and J gave up 0 bases; unmatched junction bases: 5. The CDR3 DNA reads as TGTGCCAGCAGCGGGACAGGGCAGAGCTCCTACAATGAGCAGTTCTTC. Translated, it gives CASSGTGQSSYNEQFF. Complete variable domain (other parts from reference TRBV9 and TRBJ2-1): DSGVTQTPKHLITATGQRVTLRCSPRSGDLSVYWYQQSLDQGLQFLIQYYNGEERAKGNILERFSAQQFPDLHSELNLSSLELGDSALYFCASSGTGQSSYNEQFFGPGTRLTVL.

V is TRBV19 and J is TRBJ2-5, with a weak D call TRBD1 (5 bases). In germline, CDR1 is LNHDA, CDR2 SQIVND (reference sequence). CDR3 length: 15 residues. V was cut by 5 bases and J by 1 base, with 14 bases left in between. The CDR3 is CASSERLRGQETQYF. CDR3 bases: TGTGCCAGTAGTGAAAGGTTAAGGGGCCAAGAGACCCAGTACTTC.